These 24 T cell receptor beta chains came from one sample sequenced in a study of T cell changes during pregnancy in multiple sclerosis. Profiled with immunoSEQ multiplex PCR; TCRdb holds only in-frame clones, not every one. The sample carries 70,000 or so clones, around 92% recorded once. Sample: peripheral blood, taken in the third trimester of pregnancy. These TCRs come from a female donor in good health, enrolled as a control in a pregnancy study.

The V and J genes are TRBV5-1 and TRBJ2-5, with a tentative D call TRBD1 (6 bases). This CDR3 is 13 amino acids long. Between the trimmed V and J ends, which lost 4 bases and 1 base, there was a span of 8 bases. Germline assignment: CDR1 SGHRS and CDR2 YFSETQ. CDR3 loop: CASSRDTQETQYF. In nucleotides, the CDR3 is TGCGCCAGCAGCAGGGACACCCAAGAGACCCAGTACTTC.

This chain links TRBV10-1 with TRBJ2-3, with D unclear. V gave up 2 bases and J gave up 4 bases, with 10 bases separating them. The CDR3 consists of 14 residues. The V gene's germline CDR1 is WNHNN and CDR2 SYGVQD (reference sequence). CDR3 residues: CASSEAQVSDTQYF. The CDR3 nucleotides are TGCGCCAGCAGTGAGGCTCAGGTGTCAGATACGCAGTATTTT.

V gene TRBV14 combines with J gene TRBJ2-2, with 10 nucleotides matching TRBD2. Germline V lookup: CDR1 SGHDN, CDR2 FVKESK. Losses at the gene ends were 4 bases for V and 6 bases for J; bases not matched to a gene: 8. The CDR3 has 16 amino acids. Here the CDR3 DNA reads TGTGCCAGCAGCCGTCTACTAGCGGGGATCGCCGGGGAGCTGTTTTTT. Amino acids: CASSRLLAGIAGELFF.

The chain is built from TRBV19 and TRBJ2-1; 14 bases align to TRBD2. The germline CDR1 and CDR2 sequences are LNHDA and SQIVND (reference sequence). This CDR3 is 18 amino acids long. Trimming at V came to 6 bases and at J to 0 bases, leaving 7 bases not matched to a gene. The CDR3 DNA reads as TGTGCCAGTAGCTGGACTAGCGGGAGGACGCGCTCCTACAATGAGCAGTTCTTC. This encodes CASSWTSGRTRSYNEQFF.

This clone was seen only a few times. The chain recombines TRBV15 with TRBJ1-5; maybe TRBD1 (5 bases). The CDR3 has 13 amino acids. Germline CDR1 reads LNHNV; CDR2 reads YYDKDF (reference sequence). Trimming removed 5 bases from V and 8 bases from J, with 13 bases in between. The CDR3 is CATSAGLSEPQHF. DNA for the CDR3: TGTGCCACCAGCGCGGGACTTTCAGAGCCCCAGCATTTT.

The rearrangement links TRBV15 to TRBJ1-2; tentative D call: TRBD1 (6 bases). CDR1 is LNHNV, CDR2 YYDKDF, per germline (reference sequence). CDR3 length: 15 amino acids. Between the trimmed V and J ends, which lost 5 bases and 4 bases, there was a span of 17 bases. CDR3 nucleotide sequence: TGTGCCACCAGCGGATGGACTCTGGGGGCCTATGGCTACACCTTC. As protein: CATSGWTLGAYGYTF.

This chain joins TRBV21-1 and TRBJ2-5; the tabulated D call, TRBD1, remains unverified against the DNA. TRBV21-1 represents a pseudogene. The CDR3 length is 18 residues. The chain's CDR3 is CASSKLRLRGEYQETQYF. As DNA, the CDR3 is TGTGCCAGCAGCAAACTACGCTTAAGGGGCGAGTACCAAGAGACCCAGTACTTC.

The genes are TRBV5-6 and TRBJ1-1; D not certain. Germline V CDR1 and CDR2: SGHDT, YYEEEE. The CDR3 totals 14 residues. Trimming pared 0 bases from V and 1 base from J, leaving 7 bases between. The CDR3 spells CASSLVSWNTEAFF. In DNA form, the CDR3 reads TGTGCCAGCAGCTTGGTTAGTTGGAACACTGAAGCTTTCTTT. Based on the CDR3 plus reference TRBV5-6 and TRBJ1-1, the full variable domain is DAGVTQSPTHLIKTRGQQVTLRCSPKSGHDTVSWYQQALGQGPQFIFQYYEEEERQRGNFPDRFSGHQFPNYSSELNVNALLLGDSALYLCASSLVSWNTEAFFGQGTRLTVV.

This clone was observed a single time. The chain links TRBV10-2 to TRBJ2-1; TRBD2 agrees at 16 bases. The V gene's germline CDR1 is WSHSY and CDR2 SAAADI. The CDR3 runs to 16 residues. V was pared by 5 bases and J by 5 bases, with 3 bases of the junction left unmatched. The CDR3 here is CASSHGTSGRDNEQFF. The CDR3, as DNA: TGCGCCAGCAGTCACGGGACTAGCGGGAGGGACAATGAGCAGTTCTTC.

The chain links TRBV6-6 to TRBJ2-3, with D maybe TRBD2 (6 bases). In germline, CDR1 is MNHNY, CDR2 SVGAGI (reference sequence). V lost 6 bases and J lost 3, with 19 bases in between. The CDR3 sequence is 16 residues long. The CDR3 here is CASRRDFKLGTDTQYF. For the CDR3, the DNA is TGTGCCAGCAGGAGGGACTTCAAGCTTGGTACAGATACGCAGTATTTT.

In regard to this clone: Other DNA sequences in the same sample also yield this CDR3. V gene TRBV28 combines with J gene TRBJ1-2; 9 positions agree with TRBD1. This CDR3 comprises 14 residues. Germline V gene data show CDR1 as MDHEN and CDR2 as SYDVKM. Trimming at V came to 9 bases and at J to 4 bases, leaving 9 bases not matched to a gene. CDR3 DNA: TGTGCCAGTAGTCGGACAGGGGCGTTCTATGGCTACACCTTC. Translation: CASSRTGAFYGYTF.

CDR3 nucleotides: TGTGCCAGCAACCAATACAGGAACACTGAAGCTTTCTTT. It yields the protein CASNQYRNTEAFF. The rearrangement joins TRBV6-1 to TRBJ1-1; D is unclear. The CDR3 covers 13 residues. Trimming took off 7 bases at V and 1 base at J, with 10 bases between the two ends. Germline V CDR1 and CDR2: MNHNS, SASEGT.

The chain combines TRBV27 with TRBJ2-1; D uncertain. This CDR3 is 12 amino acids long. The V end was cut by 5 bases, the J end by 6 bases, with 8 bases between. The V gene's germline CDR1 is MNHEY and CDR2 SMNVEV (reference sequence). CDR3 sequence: CASSPPGNEQFF. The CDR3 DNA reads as TGTGCCAGCAGTCCCCCCGGCAATGAGCAGTTCTTC.

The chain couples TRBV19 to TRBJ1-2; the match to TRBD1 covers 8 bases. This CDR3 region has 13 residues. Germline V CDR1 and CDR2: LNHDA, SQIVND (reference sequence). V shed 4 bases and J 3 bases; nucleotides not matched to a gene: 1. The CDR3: CASSKDRDYGYTF. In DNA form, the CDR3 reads TGTGCCAGTAGTAAGGACAGGGACTATGGCTACACCTTC.

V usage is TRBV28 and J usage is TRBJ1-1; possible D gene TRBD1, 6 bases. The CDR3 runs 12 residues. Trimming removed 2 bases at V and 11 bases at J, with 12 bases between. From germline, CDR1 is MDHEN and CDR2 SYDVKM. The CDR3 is CASSLKGVVAFF. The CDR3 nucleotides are TGTGCCAGCAGTTTAAAGGGGGTAGTGGCTTTCTTT.

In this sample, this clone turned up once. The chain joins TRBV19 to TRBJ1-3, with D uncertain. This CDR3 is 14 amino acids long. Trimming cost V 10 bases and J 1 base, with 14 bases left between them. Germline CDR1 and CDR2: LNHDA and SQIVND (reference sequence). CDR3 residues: CATTRGGSGNTIYF. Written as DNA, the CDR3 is TGTGCCACCACCCGGGGTGGTTCTGGAAACACCATATATTTT.

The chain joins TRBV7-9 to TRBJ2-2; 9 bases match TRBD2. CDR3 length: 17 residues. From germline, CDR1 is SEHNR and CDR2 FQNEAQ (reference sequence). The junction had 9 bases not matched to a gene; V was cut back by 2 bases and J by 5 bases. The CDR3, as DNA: TGTGCCAGCAGCTTACTGGGGAGCGGGGGGCCGACCGGGGAGCTGTTTTTT. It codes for CASSLLGSGGPTGELFF.

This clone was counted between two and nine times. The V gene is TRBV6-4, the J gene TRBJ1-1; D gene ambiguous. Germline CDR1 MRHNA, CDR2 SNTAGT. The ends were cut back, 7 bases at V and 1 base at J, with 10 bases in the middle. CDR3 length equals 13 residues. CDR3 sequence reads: CASKRDSNTEAFF. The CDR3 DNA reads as TGTGCCAGCAAACGAGATTCGAACACTGAAGCTTTCTTT.

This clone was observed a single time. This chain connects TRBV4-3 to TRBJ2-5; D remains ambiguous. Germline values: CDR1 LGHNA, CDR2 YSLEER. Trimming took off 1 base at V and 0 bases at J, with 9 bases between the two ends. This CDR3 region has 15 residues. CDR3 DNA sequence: TGCGCCAGCAGCCAAGGGGTCAGGTACCAAGAGACCCAGTACTTC. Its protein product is CASSQGVRYQETQYF.

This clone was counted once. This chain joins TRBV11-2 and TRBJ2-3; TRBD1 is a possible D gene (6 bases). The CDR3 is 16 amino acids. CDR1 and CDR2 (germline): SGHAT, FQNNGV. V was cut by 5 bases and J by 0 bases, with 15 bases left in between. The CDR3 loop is CASSLETGRSTDTQYF. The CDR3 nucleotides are TGTGCCAGCAGCCTCGAGACAGGAAGAAGCACAGATACGCAGTATTTT.

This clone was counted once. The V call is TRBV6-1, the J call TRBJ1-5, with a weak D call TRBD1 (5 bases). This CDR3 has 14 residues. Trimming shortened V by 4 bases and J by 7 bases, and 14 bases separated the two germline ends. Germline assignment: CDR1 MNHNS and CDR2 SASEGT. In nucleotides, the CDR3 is TGTGCCAGCAGTGTGTCGGGGGGACGACAGCCCCAGCATTTT. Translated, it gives CASSVSGGRQPQHF.

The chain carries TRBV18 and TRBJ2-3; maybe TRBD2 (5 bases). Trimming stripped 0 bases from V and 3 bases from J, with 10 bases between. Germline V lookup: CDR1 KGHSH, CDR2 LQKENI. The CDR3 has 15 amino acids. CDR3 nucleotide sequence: TGTGCCAGCTCACCACCGCTAGCCGGTACAGATACGCAGTATTTT. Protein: CASSPPLAGTDTQYF.

The CDR3 loop reads CASSPDRTYEQYF. In DNA form, the CDR3 reads TGTGCCAGCTCACCGGACAGGACCTACGAGCAGTACTTC. The chain has TRBV18 and TRBJ2-7; 7 bases align to TRBD1. Trimming cost V 3 bases and J 2 bases; bases outside gene matches: 1. Per germline, CDR1 KGHSH and CDR2 LQKENI. CDR3 length: 13 residues.

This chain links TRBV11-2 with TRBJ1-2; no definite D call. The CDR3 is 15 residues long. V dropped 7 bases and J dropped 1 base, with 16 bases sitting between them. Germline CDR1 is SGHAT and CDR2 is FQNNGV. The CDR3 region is CASTFSGSFNYGYTF. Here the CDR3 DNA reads TGTGCCAGCACCTTCTCGGGGAGTTTTAACTATGGCTACACCTTC.